One and the same sample provided the 9 T cell receptor beta chains below, sequenced in a study of T cells in Graves' hyperthyroidism and ophthalmopathy (dated by TCRdb to 2018 to 2020). Library preparation used multiplex PCR. TCRdb lists the instrument as Illumina HiSeq 2000. Amplification of TCR beta CDR3 regions was carried out from RNA transcripts. The TCR CDR3 was subjected to a first round of RT-PCR using the HTBI primer set and the Qiagen OneStep RT-PCR kit. TCRdb handled the public reads itself, with Q25 trimming in fastp and clone calling in MiXCR, and kept productive beta chains. Rows are unified per CDR3 protein, each entry keeping the most common DNA and genes. This sample comprises about 400,000 distinct CDR3 sequences, around 16% of them detected only once. About 27% of the sample belongs to the ten largest clones. Sequencing used blood. Source of these receptors: a woman between 18 and 30 years old with Graves' hyperthyroidism that later progressed to Graves' ophthalmopathy.

The table lists this clonotype with a few counts. The rearrangement links TRBV6-1 to TRBJ2-1, with a tentative D call TRBD2 (6 bases). CDR1 is MNHNS and CDR2 is SASEGT in the germline V gene. The CDR3 sequence is 13 residues long. The ends were cut back, 5 bases at V and 7 bases at J, with 12 bases in the middle. CDR3: CASSPRTTNEQFF. DNA for the CDR3: TGTGCCAGCAGTCCCCGGACTACAAATGAGCAGTTCTTC.

In its sample, this clonotype was seen once. For the CDR3, the DNA is TGTGCCAGCAGTGTTAGCGGGATTAACCCACATAGCACAGATACGCAGTATTTT. Translated: CASSVSGINPHSTDTQYF. V gene TRBV12-3 or TRBV12-4 combines with J gene TRBJ2-3, with 8 nucleotides matching TRBD2. Unmatched junction bases numbered 13, after V lost 5 bases and J lost 0 bases. This CDR3 spans 18 amino acids.

The sample holds many counts of this clonotype. V is TRBV10-3 and J is TRBJ2-7; 8 bases are shared with TRBD2. V shed 8 bases and J 1 base; nucleotides not matched to a gene: 10. The CDR3 extends over 15 amino acids. Germline V gene lookup returns CDR1 ENHRY and CDR2 SYGVKD. Here the CDR3 reads CAIGASGTRSYEQYF. The CDR3 DNA sequence: TGTGCCATCGGGGCCTCTGGGACTAGATCCTACGAGCAGTACTTC.

This clonotype was observed at least ten times. The chain carries TRBV20-1 and TRBJ1-4; 7 positions match TRBD1. From germline, CDR1 is DFQATT and CDR2 SNEGSKA (reference sequence). Trimming at V came to 6 bases and at J to 5 bases, leaving 6 bases not matched to a gene. This CDR3 spans 13 amino acids. The CDR3 reads CSARQGINEKLFF. The CDR3 DNA reads as TGCAGTGCGAGACAGGGCATAAATGAAAAACTGTTTTTT.

This clonotype was observed at least ten times. The chain employs TRBV5-1 and TRBJ2-1, with no clear D. The germline CDR1 and CDR2 sequences are SGHRS and YFSETQ. With 0 bases removed from V and 5 bases from J, the gap between germline ends came to 9 bases. The CDR3 totals 14 residues. CDR3 coding DNA: TGCGCCAGCAGCTTGGGAGGACCACACAATGAGCAGTTCTTC. Its protein is CASSLGGPHNEQFF.

This clonotype was counted at least ten times. The chain is built from TRBV5-4 and TRBJ2-5; D might be TRBD2 (5 bases). The CDR3 is made up of 15 amino acids. Germline CDR1 reads SGHNT; CDR2 reads YYREEE (reference sequence). V lost 4 bases and J lost 5, with 18 bases in between. The DNA for the CDR3 is TGTGCCAGCAGCCCAGCGGTCACGAACGCGGAGACCCAGTACTTC. Protein product: CASSPAVTNAETQYF. Full variable domain (remainder filled in from reference TRBV5-4 and TRBJ2-5): ETGVTQSPTHLIKTRGQQVTLRCSSQSGHNTVSWYQQALGQGPQFIFQYYREEENGRGNFPPRFSGLQFPNYSSELNVNALELDDSALYLCASSPAVTNAETQYFGPGTRLLVL.

In its sample, this clonotype was seen many times. J is TRBJ1-5 and V is TRBV28; D possibly corresponds to TRBD1 (5 bases). Germline V gene lookup returns CDR1 MDHEN and CDR2 SYDVKM. The CDR3 runs to 12 residues. V shed 7 bases and J shed 2 bases, with 6 bases lying between them. The CDR3 region has the DNA TGTGCCAGCACGGGGGGCAATCAGCCCCAGCATTTT. It translates to CASTGGNQPQHF. The whole variable domain, remainder taken from reference TRBV28 and TRBJ1-5, is DVKVTQSSRYLVKRTGEKVFLECVQDMDHENMFWYRQDPGLGLRLIYFSYDVKMKEKGDIPEGYSVSREKKERFSLILESASTNQTSMYLCASTGGNQPQHFGDGTRLSIL.

This rearrangement joins TRBV9 to TRBJ2-7, with TRBD2 identical over 8 bases. The CDR3 extends over 15 amino acids. In germline, CDR1 is SGDLS, CDR2 YYNGEE. V shed 2 bases and J 1 base; nucleotides not matched to a gene: 5. CDR3: CASSVRAGDSYEQYF. CDR3 in DNA: TGTGCCAGCAGCGTTAGAGCGGGAGATTCCTACGAGCAGTACTTC.

The genes are TRBV29-1 and TRBJ1-2; 7 nucleotides agree with TRBD1. This CDR3 region has 13 residues. V lost 4 bases to trimming and J lost 5 bases; unmatched junction nucleotides: 7. The V gene's germline CDR1 is SQVTM and CDR2 ANQGSEA. CDR3 residues: CSVGSVRGYGYTF. DNA of the CDR3: TGCAGCGTTGGGTCAGTCAGGGGGTATGGCTACACCTTC.